This paragraph covers one T cell receptor (beta chain) sequence. Its antigen is not known. The sample belongs to a study of T cell responses to AZD1222 COVID-19 vaccine. Whole-study findings and limits: Breadth and depth of Spike-specific TCRs rose after two AZD1222 doses. Seropositive at baseline were only a handful of AZD1222 recipients. Females made up more of the donors, who were largely white British, and clonal diversity may have come out too low.

This CDR3 contains 11 residues. The protocol was immunoSEQ multiplex PCR, while the TCRdb copy is restricted to in-frame clones and leaves out a portion. The sample lists about 84,000 clones, 80% to 90% seen once, with 9% to 13% in the top ten. The clonotype comes from an adult who received the AZD1222 COVID-19 vaccine. This sequence joins TRBV21-1 and TRBJ2-7; TRBD1 reflects the table's D call only, with no check against the DNA. TRBV21-1 is a known pseudogene. Sequences were derived from peripheral blood, sampled 28 days after the second AZD1222 dose. CDR3 sequence (DNA): TGTGCCAGCACCGATAGGACAGGCCAGTACGTC. Amino acids: CASTDRTGQYV.